This passage covers 21 T cell receptor beta chains from one sample sequenced in a study of blood T cell repertoires in COVID-19. Produced via immunoSEQ multiplex PCR; TCRdb's table is partial and in-frame only. The sample shows nearly 350,000 clones, roughly nine tenths of them seen only once. Input material: PBMCs or T cells enriched from blood (not recorded which). Receptors were obtained from a woman in her twenties or thirties who had recovered from COVID-19.

This sequence joins TRBV18 and TRBJ1-5; D remains ambiguous. This CDR3 has 15 amino acids. Germline values: CDR1 KGHSH, CDR2 LQKENI. V lost 3 bases, J lost 0 bases, and 9 bases lay in between. Here the CDR3 DNA reads TGTGCCAGCTCACCGGGGAGTAATAGCAATCAGCCCCAGCATTTT. It translates to CASSPGSNSNQPQHF.

This clone is a singleton in its sample. The J gene is TRBJ1-4, the V gene TRBV3-1 (or the pseudogene TRBV3-2), with 9 bases lining up with TRBD1. Trimming took 4 bases from V and 5 from J; bases not matched to a gene: 5. The CDR3 runs 15 residues. CDR1 LGHDT and CDR2 YNNKEL come from the germline V gene (reference sequence). CDR3 nucleotides: TGTGCCAGCAGCCGAAACAGGGGGCCCAATGAAAAACTGTTTTTT. Protein product: CASSRNRGPNEKLFF.

The rearrangement joins TRBV4-2 to TRBJ1-1, with D possibly TRBD1 on 6 matching bases. V dropped 0 bases and J dropped 4 bases, with 15 bases sitting between them. Germline loops: CDR1 LGHNA, CDR2 YNFKEQ. This CDR3 spans 16 amino acids. For the CDR3, the DNA is TGTGCCAGCAGCCAAGAAGGGGGGGGGCGCAGCACTGAAGCTTTCTTT. Its protein is CASSQEGGGRSTEAFF.

The chain has TRBV29-1 and TRBJ2-1; 11 positions agree with TRBD1. Germline assignment: CDR1 SQVTM and CDR2 ANQGSEA. This CDR3 comprises 13 residues. V lost 4 bases, J lost 8 bases, and 4 bases stayed unmatched. CDR3 sequence reads: CSVGRDRGDEQFF. The CDR3 nucleotides read TGCAGCGTTGGCCGGGACAGGGGGGATGAGCAGTTCTTC.

A note on this clone: The same CDR3 is also encoded by other DNA sequences in this sample. The genes are TRBV5-1 and TRBJ1-1; D gene uncertain. The CDR3 covers 13 residues. V was shortened by 0 bases and J by 3 bases, with 6 bases between the two germline ends. CDR1 is SGHRS and CDR2 is YFSETQ in the germline V gene. CDR3: CASSLAGDTEAFF. The CDR3, as DNA: TGCGCCAGCAGCTTGGCCGGGGACACTGAAGCTTTCTTT.

This chain's CDR3 is CASSLGWRGTQYF. The DNA of the CDR3 is TGTGCCAGCAGTTTAGGTTGGCGGGGTACGCAGTATTTT. V usage is TRBV28 and J usage is TRBJ2-3; perhaps TRBD2 as D (6 bases). In germline, CDR1 is MDHEN, CDR2 SYDVKM. The CDR3 contains 13 residues. Trimming cost V 2 bases and J 8 bases, with 11 bases left between them.

The genes are TRBV12-2 and TRBJ2-2; the table's D call of TRBD2 was not tested on the DNA. TRBV12-2 is a documented pseudogene. The CDR3 has 15 amino acids. The CDR3 nucleotides read TGTGCAAGTCGTCAAGCGGGGGTTGACACCGGGGAGCTGTTTTTT. Residues: CASRQAGVDTGELFF.

The chain links TRBV4-1 to TRBJ2-7; 7 bases are a match to TRBD1. The CDR3 is 16 residues long. V was clipped by 2 bases and J by 0 bases; unmatched bases: 7. Germline CDR1 is MGHRA and CDR2 is YSYEKL. In DNA, the CDR3 is TGCGCCAGCAGCCAACCAGAGGGGGACAGCTCCTACGAGCAGTACTTC. Its protein product is CASSQPEGDSSYEQYF.

The chain has TRBV10-2 and TRBJ2-7; maybe TRBD1 (5 bases). V lost 2 bases and J 0 bases, leaving 14 bases between the germline ends. The length of the CDR3 is 16 residues. Germline CDR1 and CDR2: WSHSY and SAAADI. The CDR3 nucleotides read TGCGCCAGCAGTGAGAGTCAGGGTGCCGGCTCCTACGAGCAGTACTTC. The encoded protein is CASSESQGAGSYEQYF.

The chain joins TRBV6-5 to TRBJ2-7, with D perhaps matching TRBD1 (5 bases). The CDR3 is made up of 12 amino acids. Per germline, CDR1 MNHEY and CDR2 SVGAGI. Between the trimmed V and J ends, which lost 10 bases and 6 bases, there was a span of 16 bases. The CDR3 DNA reads TGTGCCACCCTCTGGAAGGGGCGCGAGCAGTACTTC. This sequence encodes CATLWKGREQYF.

This clone was seen only once. V and J are TRBV5-1 and TRBJ2-2; a possible D gene is TRBD1 (6 bases). Germline CDR1 SGHRS, CDR2 YFSETQ. Trimming removed 3 bases from V and 4 bases from J, with 13 bases in between. This CDR3 comprises 15 residues. The CDR3 region has the DNA TGCGCCAGCAGCTCGACTACAGGGATCACCGGGGAGCTGTTTTTT. Its protein is CASSSTTGITGELFF. Full variable domain (missing parts from reference TRBV5-1 and TRBJ2-2): KAGVTQTPRYLIKTRGQQVTLSCSPISGHRSVSWYQQTPGQGLQFLFEYFSETQRNKGNFPGRFSGRQFSNSRSEMNVSTLELGDSALYLCASSSTTGITGELFFGEGSRLTVL.

The rearrangement uses TRBV5-4 and TRBJ1-2, with TRBD1 matching over 9 bases. CDR1 is SGHNT, CDR2 YYREEE, per germline (reference sequence). V lost 1 base to trimming and J lost 4 bases; unmatched junction nucleotides: 8. This CDR3 is built from 16 residues. CDR3 residues: CASSLIQGQGTYGYTF. CDR3 bases: TGTGCCAGCAGCTTGATTCAGGGACAGGGAACCTATGGCTACACCTTC. Using reference TRBV5-4 and TRBJ1-2 for the parts outside the CDR3, the full variable domain is ETGVTQSPTHLIKTRGQQVTLRCSSQSGHNTVSWYQQALGQGPQFIFQYYREEENGRGNFPPRFSGLQFPNYSSELNVNALELDDSALYLCASSLIQGQGTYGYTFGSGTRLTVV.

V gene TRBV7-9 combines with J gene TRBJ2-5, with 8 bases that match TRBD1. The CDR3 loop spans 18 amino acids. V was clipped by 5 bases and J by 7 bases; unmatched bases: 21. From germline, CDR1 is SEHNR and CDR2 FQNEAQ (reference sequence). The CDR3 loop reads CASSPMEGDRNRFGTQYF. The CDR3 DNA follows: TGTGCCAGCAGCCCAATGGAGGGGGACAGGAATCGGTTCGGGACCCAGTACTTC.

CDR3 bases: TGTGCCAGCAGCCGAGGACAGGGACCCGAGCAGTACTTC. It specifies CASSRGQGPEQYF. V gene TRBV3-1 (or the pseudogene TRBV3-2) combines with J gene TRBJ2-7, with 8 positions matching TRBD1. CDR1 and CDR2 from the germline V gene are LGHDT and YNNKEL (reference sequence). The V segment lost 4 bases and the J segment 6 bases; nucleotides outside the gene matches: 5. CDR3 length equals 13 residues.

V gene TRBV12-3 or TRBV12-4 combines with J gene TRBJ1-5; the D gene is possibly TRBD1 (5 bases). The V end lost 3 bases, the J end lost 7 bases, and 10 bases lay between the germline ends. CDR3 length: 13 residues. This CDR3 is CASSFGARQPQHF. CDR3 in DNA: TGTGCCAGCAGTTTTGGGGCCCGCCAGCCCCAGCATTTT.

This clone was recorded once. The CDR3 protein is CASSLDGGKNQPQHF. CDR3 nucleotide sequence: TGCGCCAGCAGCCTGGATGGGGGCAAGAATCAGCCCCAGCATTTT. The chain links TRBV5-1 to TRBJ1-5; a weak D match, TRBD1 (6 bases). The CDR3 length is 15 residues. Germline CDR1 is SGHRS and CDR2 is YFSETQ. The V and J ends lost 4 bases and 4 bases respectively, with 15 bases between them.

The CDR3 sequence is CASSRSGTYNEQFF. For the CDR3, the DNA is TGTGCCAGCAGCAGATCCGGGACTTACAATGAGCAGTTCTTC. The chain uses TRBV7-2 and TRBJ2-1; weak D call: TRBD2 (6 bases). Between the trimmed V and J ends, which lost 5 bases and 4 bases, there was a span of 12 bases. Germline V lookup: CDR1 SGHTA, CDR2 FQGNSA. The CDR3 contains 14 residues.

This clone was recorded once. The chain couples TRBV19 to TRBJ1-5; D is perhaps TRBD1 (5 bases). Germline V gene lookup returns CDR1 LNHDA and CDR2 SQIVND (reference sequence). The CDR3 has 16 amino acids. Trimming cost V 1 base and J 3 bases, with 13 bases left between them. The CDR3 here is CASSIGSGVNNQPQHF. The CDR3 bases are TGTGCCAGTAGTATAGGGTCGGGGGTTAACAATCAGCCCCAGCATTTT.

This chain joins TRBV4-3 and TRBJ2-2; TRBD2 matches 12 bases. Germline V gene data show CDR1 as LGHNA and CDR2 as YSLEER. V shed 4 bases, J shed 3 bases, and the junction held 3 bases outside the gene matches. The CDR3 has 16 amino acids. The CDR3 loop is CASSPRTSGDTGELFF. The CDR3 bases are TGCGCCAGCAGCCCCCGGACTAGCGGGGACACCGGGGAGCTGTTTTTT.

The rearrangement links TRBV11-2 to TRBJ2-5, with 11 bases that match TRBD2. The V gene end was trimmed by 2 bases and the J gene end by 5 bases; junction bases not matched to a gene: 7. CDR3 length: 16 amino acids. Germline lookup yields CDR1 SGHAT and CDR2 FQNNGV. The CDR3 loop is CASSLLKLAGVETQYF. DNA of the CDR3: TGTGCCAGCAGCTTACTCAAACTAGCGGGGGTGGAGACCCAGTACTTC. The complete variable domain, with remaining parts taken from reference TRBV11-2 and TRBJ2-5, reads EAGVAQSPRYKIIEKRQSVAFWCNPISGHATLYWYQQILGQGPKLLIQFQNNGVVDDSQLPKDRFSAERLKGVDSTLKIQPAKLEDSAVYLCASSLLKLAGVETQYFGPGTRLLVL.

The chain joins TRBV30 to TRBJ2-5; 16 nucleotides match TRBD2. The trim removed 5 bases at V and 4 bases at J, leaving 10 bases unmatched. Germline CDR1 and CDR2: GTSNPN and SVGIG (reference sequence). This CDR3 has 17 residues. The CDR3 DNA reads as TGTGCCTGGGCACGGGGACTAGCGGGGGGGGCCGGAGAGACCCAGTACTTC. Encoded protein: CAWARGLAGGAGETQYF.